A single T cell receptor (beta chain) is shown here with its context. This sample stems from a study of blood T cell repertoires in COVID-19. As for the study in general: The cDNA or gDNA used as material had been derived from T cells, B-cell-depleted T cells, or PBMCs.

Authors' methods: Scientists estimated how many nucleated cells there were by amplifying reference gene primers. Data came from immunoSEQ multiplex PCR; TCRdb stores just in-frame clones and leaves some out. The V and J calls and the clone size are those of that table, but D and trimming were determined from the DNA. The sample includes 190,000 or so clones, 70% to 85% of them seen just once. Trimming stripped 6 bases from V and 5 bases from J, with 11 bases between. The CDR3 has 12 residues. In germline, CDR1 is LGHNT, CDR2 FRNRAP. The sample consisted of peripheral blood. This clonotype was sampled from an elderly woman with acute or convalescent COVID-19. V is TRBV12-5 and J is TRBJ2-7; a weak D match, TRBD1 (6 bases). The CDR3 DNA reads TGTGCTAGTGGGGTGGGGGCCGACGAGCAGTACTTC. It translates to CASGVGADEQYF.